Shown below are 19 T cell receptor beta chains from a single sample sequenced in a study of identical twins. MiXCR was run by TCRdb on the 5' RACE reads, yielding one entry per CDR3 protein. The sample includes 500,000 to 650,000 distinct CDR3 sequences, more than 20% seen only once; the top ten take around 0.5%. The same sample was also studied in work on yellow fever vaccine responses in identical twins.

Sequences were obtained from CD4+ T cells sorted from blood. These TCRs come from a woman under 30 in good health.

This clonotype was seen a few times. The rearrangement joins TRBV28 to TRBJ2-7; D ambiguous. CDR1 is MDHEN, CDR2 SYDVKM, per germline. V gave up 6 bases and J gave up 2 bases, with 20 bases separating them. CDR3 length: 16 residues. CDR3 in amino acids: CASSFWPRQRAYEQYF. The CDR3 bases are TGTGCCAGCAGCTTCTGGCCTAGGCAGAGAGCCTACGAGCAGTACTTC.

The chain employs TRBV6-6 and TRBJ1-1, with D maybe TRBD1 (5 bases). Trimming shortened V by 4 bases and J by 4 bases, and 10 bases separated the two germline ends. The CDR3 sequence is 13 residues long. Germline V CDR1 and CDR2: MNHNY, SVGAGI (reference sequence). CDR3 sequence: CASSSGVGTEAFF. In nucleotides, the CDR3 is TGTGCCAGCAGTTCGGGGGTAGGCACTGAAGCTTTCTTT.

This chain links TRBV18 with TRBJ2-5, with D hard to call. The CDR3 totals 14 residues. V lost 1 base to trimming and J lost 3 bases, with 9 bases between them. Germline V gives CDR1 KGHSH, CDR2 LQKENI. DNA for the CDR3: TGTGCCAGCTCACCACGGTACCAAGAAGAGACCCAGTACTTC. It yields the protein CASSPRYQEETQYF.

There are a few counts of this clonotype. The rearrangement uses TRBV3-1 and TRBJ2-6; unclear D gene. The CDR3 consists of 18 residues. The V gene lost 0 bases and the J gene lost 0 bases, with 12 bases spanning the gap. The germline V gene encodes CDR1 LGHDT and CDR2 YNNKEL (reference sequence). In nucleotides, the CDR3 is TGTGCCAGCAGCCAAGAAAGTCTGGCCCGCTCTGGGGCCAACGTCCTGACTTTC. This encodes CASSQESLARSGANVLTF.

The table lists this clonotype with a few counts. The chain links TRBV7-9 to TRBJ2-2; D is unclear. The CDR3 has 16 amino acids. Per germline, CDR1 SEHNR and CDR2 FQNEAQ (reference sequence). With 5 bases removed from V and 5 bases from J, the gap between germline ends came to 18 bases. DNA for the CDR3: TGTGCCAGCAGCACCCGGACCTCCGAGTGGACCGGGGAGCTGTTTTTT. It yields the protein CASSTRTSEWTGELFF.

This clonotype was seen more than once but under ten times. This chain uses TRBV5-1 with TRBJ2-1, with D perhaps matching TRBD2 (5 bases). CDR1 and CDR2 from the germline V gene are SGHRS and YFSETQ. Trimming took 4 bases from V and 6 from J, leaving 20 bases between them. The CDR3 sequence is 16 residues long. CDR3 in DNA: TGCGCCAGCAGCCCTGCGTGGAGGACTTTATTCAATGAGCAGTTCTTC. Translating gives CASSPAWRTLFNEQFF.

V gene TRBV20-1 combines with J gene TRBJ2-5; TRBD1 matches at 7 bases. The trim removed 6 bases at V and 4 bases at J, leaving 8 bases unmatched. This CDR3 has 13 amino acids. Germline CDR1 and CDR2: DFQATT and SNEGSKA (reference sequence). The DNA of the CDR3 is TGCAGTGCGACACGGGACAGTGGAGAGACCCAGTACTTC. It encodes CSATRDSGETQYF.

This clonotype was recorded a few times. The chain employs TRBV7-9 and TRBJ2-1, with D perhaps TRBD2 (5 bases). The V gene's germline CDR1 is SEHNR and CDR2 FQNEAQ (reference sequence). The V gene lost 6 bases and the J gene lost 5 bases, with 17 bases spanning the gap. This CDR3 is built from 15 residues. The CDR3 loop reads CASRSDRPGDNEQFF. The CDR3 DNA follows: TGTGCCAGCAGATCTGACCGCCCCGGGGACAATGAGCAGTTCTTC.

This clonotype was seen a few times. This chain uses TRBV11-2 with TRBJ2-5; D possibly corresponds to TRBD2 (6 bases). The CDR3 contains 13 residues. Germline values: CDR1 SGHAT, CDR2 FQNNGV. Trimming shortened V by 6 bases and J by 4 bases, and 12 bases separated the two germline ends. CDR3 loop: CASSRERAETQYF. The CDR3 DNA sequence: TGTGCCAGCAGTCGTGAGCGGGCAGAGACCCAGTACTTC.

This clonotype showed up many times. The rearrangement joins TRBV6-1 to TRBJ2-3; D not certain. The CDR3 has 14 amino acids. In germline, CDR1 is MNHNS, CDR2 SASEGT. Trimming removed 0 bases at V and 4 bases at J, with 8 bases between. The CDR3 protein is CASSEAYYSDTQYF. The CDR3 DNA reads TGTGCCAGCAGTGAAGCCTACTACTCAGATACGCAGTATTTT.

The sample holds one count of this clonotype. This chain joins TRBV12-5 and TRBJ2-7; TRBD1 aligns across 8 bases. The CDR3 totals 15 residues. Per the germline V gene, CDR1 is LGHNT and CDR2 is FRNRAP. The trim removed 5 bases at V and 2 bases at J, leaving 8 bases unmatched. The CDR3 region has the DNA TGTGCTAGTGGTCCCGGACAGGGCTCGGCCTACGAGCAGTACTTC. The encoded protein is CASGPGQGSAYEQYF.

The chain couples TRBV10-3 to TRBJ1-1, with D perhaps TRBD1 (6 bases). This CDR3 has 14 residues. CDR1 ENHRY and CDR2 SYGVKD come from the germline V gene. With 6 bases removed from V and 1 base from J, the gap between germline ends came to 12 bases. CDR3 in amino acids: CAIRTGHSNTEAFF. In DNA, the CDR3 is TGTGCCATCAGAACGGGACATTCGAACACTGAAGCTTTCTTT.

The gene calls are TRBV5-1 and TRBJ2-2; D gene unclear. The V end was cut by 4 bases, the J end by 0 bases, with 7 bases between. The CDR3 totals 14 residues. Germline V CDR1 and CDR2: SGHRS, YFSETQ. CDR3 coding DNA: TGCGCCAGCAGCAGTCGAACGAACACCGGGGAGCTGTTTTTT. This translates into CASSSRTNTGELFF.

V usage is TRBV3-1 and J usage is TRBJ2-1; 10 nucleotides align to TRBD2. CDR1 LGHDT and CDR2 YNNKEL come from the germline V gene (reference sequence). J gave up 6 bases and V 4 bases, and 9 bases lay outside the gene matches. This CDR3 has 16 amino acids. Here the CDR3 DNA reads TGTGCCAGCAGCCGACCCCGGACTAGCGGCCCCAATGAGCAGTTCTTC. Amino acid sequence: CASSRPRTSGPNEQFF.

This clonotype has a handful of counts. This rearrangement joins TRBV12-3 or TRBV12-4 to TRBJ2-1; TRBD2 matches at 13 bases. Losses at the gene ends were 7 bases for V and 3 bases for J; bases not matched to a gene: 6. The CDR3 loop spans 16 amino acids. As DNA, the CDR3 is TGTGCCAGCAAACCGGGACTAGCGGGAAGCTACAATGAGCAGTTCTTC. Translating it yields CASKPGLAGSYNEQFF.

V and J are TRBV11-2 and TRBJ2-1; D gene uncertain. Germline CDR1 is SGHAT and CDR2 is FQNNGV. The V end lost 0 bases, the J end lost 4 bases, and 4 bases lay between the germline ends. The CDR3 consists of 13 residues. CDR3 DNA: TGTGCCAGCAGCTTAGATCTATACAATGAGCAGTTCTTC. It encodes CASSLDLYNEQFF.

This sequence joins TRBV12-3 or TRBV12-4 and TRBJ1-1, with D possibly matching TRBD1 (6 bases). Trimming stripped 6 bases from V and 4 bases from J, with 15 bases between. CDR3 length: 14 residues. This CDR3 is CASSLLGGLTEAFF. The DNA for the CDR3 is TGTGCCAGCAGCCTCCTAGGGGGGCTCACTGAAGCTTTCTTT.

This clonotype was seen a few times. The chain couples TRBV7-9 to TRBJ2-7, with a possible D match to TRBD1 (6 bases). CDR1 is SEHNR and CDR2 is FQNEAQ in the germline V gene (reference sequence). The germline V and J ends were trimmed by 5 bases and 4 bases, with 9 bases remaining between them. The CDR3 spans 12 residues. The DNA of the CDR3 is TGTGCCAGCAGCGAAACAGGGTACGAGCAGTACGTC. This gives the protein CASSETGYEQYV.

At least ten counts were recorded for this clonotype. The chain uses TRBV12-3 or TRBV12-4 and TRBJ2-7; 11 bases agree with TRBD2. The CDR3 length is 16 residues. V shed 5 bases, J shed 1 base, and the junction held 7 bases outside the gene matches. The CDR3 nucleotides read TGTGCCAGCAGTCCAGGGACTAGCGGACTTTCCTACGAGCAGTACTTC. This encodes CASSPGTSGLSYEQYF.